The 23 T cell receptor beta chains below were found in one sample sequenced in a study of blood T cell repertoires in COVID-19. Clones were sequenced by immunoSEQ multiplex PCR, and TCRdb holds only the in-frame ones, with some missing. The sample records approximately 150,000 clones, roughly 80% being singletons. What was sequenced was PBMCs or T cells enriched from blood (not recorded which). These TCRs come from a middle-aged woman with acute COVID-19.

The V gene is TRBV11-3, the J gene TRBJ2-6; 7 nucleotides agree with TRBD1. V trimming: 5 bases; J trimming: 2 bases; junction bases outside the gene matches: 6. Germline V gives CDR1 SGHNT, CDR2 YENEEA. The CDR3 has 16 residues. CDR3: CASSTHRGAGANVLTF. Written as DNA, the CDR3 is TGTGCCAGCAGCACGCACAGGGGTGCTGGGGCCAACGTCCTGACTTTC.

The chain links TRBV5-1 to TRBJ2-2; D possibly corresponds to TRBD2 (5 bases). V lost 4 bases to trimming and J lost 4 bases, with 14 bases between them. The CDR3 runs 15 residues. Germline V gene data show CDR1 as SGHRS and CDR2 as YFSETQ. This CDR3 reads CASSPSLRGTGELFF. CDR3 sequence (DNA): TGCGCCAGCAGCCCTAGCCTTAGAGGCACCGGGGAGCTGTTTTTT.

The chain couples TRBV30 to TRBJ2-1, with 7 positions matching TRBD2. The CDR3 sequence is 15 residues long. Trimming at V came to 5 bases and at J to 12 bases, leaving 19 bases not matched to a gene. The germline CDR1 and CDR2 sequences are GTSNPN and SVGIG (reference sequence). CDR3 residues: CAWWSISGGSGVQFF. The CDR3 nucleotides are TGTGCCTGGTGGAGCATCTCTGGCGGGAGTGGAGTGCAGTTCTTC. Using reference TRBV30 and TRBJ2-1 for the parts outside the CDR3, the full variable domain is SQTIHQWPATLVQPVGSPLSLECTVEGTSNPNLYWYRQAAGRGLQLLFYSVGIGQISSEVPQNLSASRPQDRQFILSSKKLLLSDSGFYLCAWWSISGGSGVQFFGPGTRLTVL.

This rearrangement joins TRBV30 to TRBJ1-4, with D maybe TRBD1 (5 bases). Per the germline V gene, CDR1 is GTSNPN and CDR2 is SVGIG (reference sequence). The CDR3 spans 15 residues. V shed 3 bases and J shed 8 bases, with 19 bases lying between them. The CDR3 is CAWRGRGRVSEKLFF. The CDR3 bases are TGTGCCTGGAGAGGGAGGGGAAGGGTTAGCGAAAAACTGTTTTTT.

The chain combines TRBV28 with TRBJ2-1; 11 bases align to TRBD1. Germline V gives CDR1 MDHEN, CDR2 SYDVKM. The trim removed 5 bases at V and 2 bases at J, leaving 5 bases unmatched. The CDR3 is 16 amino acids. The CDR3 DNA reads as TGTGCCAGCAGTAAACCGGGACAGGGGGCCTACAATGAGCAGTTCTTC. It encodes CASSKPGQGAYNEQFF.

The rearrangement links TRBV5-1 to TRBJ1-6, with D possibly matching TRBD1 (5 bases). Deletions cut 0 bases from V and 3 bases from J, with 7 bases between. Germline CDR1 reads SGHRS; CDR2 reads YFSETQ. This CDR3 contains 15 residues. The CDR3 DNA is TGCGCCAGCAGCTTGGGACAGAACTATAATTCACCCCTCCACTTT. Protein sequence: CASSLGQNYNSPLHF.

This clone was found once. A much larger clonotype is one base distant, so this may be a read error. The chain uses TRBV7-3 and TRBJ2-7; 8 bases fit TRBD2. The CDR3 length is 14 residues. Germline V gives CDR1 SGHTA, CDR2 FQGTGA. V dropped 6 bases and J dropped 0; count of bases not matched to a gene: 4. CDR3 in amino acids: CASSYGTSSYEQYF. The CDR3, as DNA: TGTGCCAGCAGTTACGGGACTAGCTCCTACGAGCAGTACTTC.

The rearrangement uses TRBV4-1 and TRBJ2-1; 13 bases agree with TRBD2. This CDR3 spans 16 amino acids. V lost 4 bases to trimming and J lost 4 bases; unmatched junction nucleotides: 4. CDR1 is MGHRA and CDR2 is YSYEKL in the germline V gene. CDR3 region: CASSRGTSGKYNEQFF. DNA for the CDR3: TGCGCCAGCAGCCGCGGGACTAGCGGGAAGTACAATGAGCAGTTCTTC.

The chain combines TRBV6-5 with TRBJ2-5, with 8 bases matching TRBD2. The J segment lost 1 base and the V segment lost 10 bases, leaving 11 bases of the junction unmatched. The CDR3 length is 15 residues. Germline V gives CDR1 MNHEY, CDR2 SVGAGI. Here the CDR3 DNA reads TGTGCCACCAGGGAGGGAGCGGGGGTCCAAGAGACCCAGTACTTC. Encoded protein: CATREGAGVQETQYF.

The chain uses TRBV23-1 and TRBJ2-2, with 10 bases matching TRBD2. TRBV23-1 is known as an ORF, though its function is uncertain. The CDR3 contains 20 residues. J lost 2 bases, V lost 0 bases, and 12 bases had no gene match. The CDR3 sequence is CASSQSSGLAGEYNTGELFF. As DNA, the CDR3 is TGCGCCAGCAGTCAATCGAGCGGCCTAGCGGGAGAATACAACACCGGGGAGCTGTTTTTT.

As for this clone: The DNA is omitted, as the CDR3 cannot be located on it reliably, and the CDR3 follows TCRdb's listing. This CDR3 is CASSPSYGCYEQYV. The rearrangement uses TRBV21-1 and TRBJ2-7; no DNA check was done on the table's D call, TRBD2. TRBV21-1 is given as a pseudogene. The CDR3 spans 14 residues, counting both ends.

The chain joins TRBV6-5 to TRBJ2-7, with D perhaps matching TRBD2 (6 bases). V was clipped by 7 bases and J by 0 bases, with 16 bases between them. The CDR3 is 15 amino acids. CDR1 MNHEY and CDR2 SVGAGI come from the germline V gene. The CDR3 is CASMLVSGSSYEQYV. In nucleotides, the CDR3 is TGTGCCAGCATGCTAGTTAGCGGTAGCTCCTACGAGCAGTACGTC.

The chain recombines TRBV24-1 with TRBJ1-5; perhaps TRBD1 as D (5 bases). CDR3 length equals 15 residues. Trimming removed 3 bases at V and 2 bases at J, with 10 bases between. Germline V gene sequence: CDR1 KGHDR, CDR2 SFDVKD. The CDR3 protein is CATSDSETGNQPQHF. For the CDR3, the DNA is TGTGCCACCAGTGATAGTGAGACAGGCAATCAGCCCCAGCATTTT.

CDR3 loop: CASSSGRGFEQYF. In DNA, the CDR3 is TGTGCCAGCAGTTCTGGGAGGGGTTTCGAGCAGTACTTC. J is TRBJ2-7 and V is TRBV27; TRBD2 matches 7 bases. The CDR3 runs 13 residues. The V and J ends lost 4 bases and 6 bases, in that order; junction bases with no gene match: 6. Per the germline V gene, CDR1 is MNHEY and CDR2 is SMNVEV (reference sequence).

The chain joins TRBV18 to TRBJ2-7; perhaps TRBD2 as D (6 bases). Per the germline V gene, CDR1 is KGHSH and CDR2 is LQKENI. The CDR3 consists of 12 residues. Trimming shortened V by 3 bases and J by 5 bases, and 8 bases separated the two germline ends. CDR3 coding DNA: TGTGCCAGCTCACCCCGACTAGACGAGCAGTACTTC. Translating it yields CASSPRLDEQYF.

The J gene is TRBJ2-3, the V gene TRBV10-3, with 12 positions matching TRBD2. Germline trimming cut 7 bases from V and 3 bases from J; bases unmatched to any gene: 8. There are 16 residues in the CDR3. The germline V gene encodes CDR1 ENHRY and CDR2 SYGVKD. CDR3 nucleotide sequence: TGTGCCATCACCCCGGGACTAGCGGGTTCAACAGATACGCAGTATTTT. Translation gives CAITPGLAGSTDTQYF.

The chain is built from TRBV5-1 and TRBJ2-3, with TRBD2 matching 9 bases. V was pared by 8 bases and J by 3 bases, with 10 bases of the junction left unmatched. The germline CDR1 and CDR2 sequences are SGHRS and YFSETQ. This CDR3 contains 15 residues. The CDR3 nucleotides read TGCGCCAGTAGTAAGCGGGAGGATTTGACAGATACGCAGTATTTT. It translates to CASSKREDLTDTQYF.

The chain couples TRBV27 to TRBJ1-2; the match to TRBD1 covers 7 bases. After removal of 3 bases from V and 6 bases from J, the junction contained 10 bases not matched to a gene. CDR3 size: 15 residues. Germline values: CDR1 MNHEY, CDR2 SMNVEV (reference sequence). The CDR3 nucleotides are TGTGCCAGCAGTTTCTACAGGGGTAGTTTTAATGGCTACACCTTC. This sequence encodes CASSFYRGSFNGYTF.

The chain couples TRBV11-2 to TRBJ2-1; 9 nucleotides agree with TRBD2. The CDR3 has 18 amino acids. The germline gives CDR1 SGHAT, CDR2 FQNNGV. V shed 5 bases and J 2 bases; nucleotides not matched to a gene: 13. CDR3 protein: CASSTPGGSGGTYNEQFF. CDR3 nucleotide sequence: TGTGCCAGCAGCACCCCGGGCGGAAGCGGGGGGACCTACAATGAGCAGTTCTTC.

The V and J genes are TRBV3-1 (or the pseudogene TRBV3-2) and TRBJ2-5; 9 positions match TRBD1. V trimming: 6 bases; J trimming: 5 bases; junction bases outside the gene matches: 13. The CDR3 loop spans 16 amino acids. Germline lookup yields CDR1 LGHDT and CDR2 YNNKEL (reference sequence). In DNA, the CDR3 is TGTGCCAGCAGGGGGACAGGGTGGTCAAGGGGGGAGACCCAGTACTTC. The encoded protein is CASRGTGWSRGETQYF.

This chain connects TRBV2 to TRBJ1-1, with 8 bases matching TRBD1. V lost 4 bases to trimming and J lost 2 bases; unmatched junction nucleotides: 9. The CDR3 covers 16 residues. Germline values: CDR1 SNHLY, CDR2 FYNNEI. The CDR3 here is CASSVFWDRTNTEAFF. The DNA of the CDR3 is TGTGCCAGCAGTGTTTTTTGGGACAGGACTAACACTGAAGCTTTCTTT.

In its sample, this clone was seen once. The CDR3: CASSVATSGSPPFF. CDR3 nucleotides: TGTGCCAGCAGCGTAGCTACTAGCGGGAGTCCTCCGTTCTTC. The genes are TRBV9 and TRBJ2-1; TRBD2 matches at 11 bases. CDR3 size: 14 residues. J was trimmed by 15 bases and V by 0 bases; bases with no gene match: 8. The germline CDR1 and CDR2 sequences are SGDLS and YYNGEE. Looking up the rest from reference TRBV9 and TRBJ2-1 gives the full variable domain: DSGVTQTPKHLITATGQRVTLRCSPRSGDLSVYWYQQSLDQGLQFLIQYYNGEERAKGNILERFSAQQFPDLHSELNLSSLELGDSALYFCASSVATSGSPPFFGPGTRLTVL.

The chain joins TRBV29-1 to TRBJ1-3, with unresolved D. The CDR3 runs to 11 residues. CDR1 and CDR2 from the germline V gene are SQVTM and ANQGSEA. V lost 6 bases, J lost 2 bases, and 5 bases lay in between. Here the CDR3 DNA reads TGCAGCGTACCAGCTGGAAACACCATATATTTT. Translated, it gives CSVPAGNTIYF.